This is a list of T cell receptor beta chains from one sample in a study of cytomegalovirus exposure and HLA in healthy donors. The table came from immunoSEQ multiplex PCR; TCRdb's copy has only in-frame clones and leaves some out. The data contain about 200,000 clones, approximately 86% of them seen just once; the ten biggest clones take up roughly 0.33%. The sequenced material came from PBMCs. These receptors all come from a woman aged 25 to 39 in good health and CMV-seronegative. Each CDR3 is given without its conserved first and last residue. Clone size is not always given. Where it is, it says once, few, many or a class for expanded clones.

V gene: TRBV5-1
clone size: NA
J gene: TRBJ1-1
CDR3 length: 12
CDR3 protein: ASSGTTGNTEAF

V gene: TRBV7-8
clone size: NA
J gene: TRBJ2-3
CDR3 length: 12
CDR3 protein: ASSLDRFTDTQY

V gene: TRBV28
clone size: NA
J gene: TRBJ2-7
CDR3 length: 13
CDR3 protein: ASSLGPGHSYEQY

V gene: TRBV10-3
clone size: NA
J gene: TRBJ1-2
CDR3 length: 14
CDR3 protein: AILNTFGGRGYGYT

V gene: TRBV5-1
clone size: NA
J gene: TRBJ2-1
CDR3 length: 14
CDR3 protein: ASSVGTGISYNEQF

V gene: TRBV19
clone size: NA
J gene: TRBJ2-1
CDR3 length: 13
CDR3 protein: ASSIELQGFDEQF

V gene: TRBV5-3
clone size: NA
J gene: TRBJ2-2
CDR3 length: 11
CDR3 protein: ARNSRGTGELF

V gene: TRBV5-6
clone size: NA
J gene: TRBJ2-5
CDR3 length: 14
CDR3 protein: ASSFIGTSYQETQY

V gene: TRBV19
clone size: NA
J gene: TRBJ2-5
CDR3 length: 14
CDR3 protein: ASKMIAEGPAETQY

V gene: TRBV11-2
clone size: NA
J gene: TRBJ2-1
CDR3 length: 15
CDR3 protein: ASSSFLAGRPYNEQF

V gene: TRBV6-1
clone size: once
J gene: TRBJ1-2
CDR3 length: 12
CDR3 protein: ASSWTAVVDGYT

V gene: TRBV10-3
clone size: NA
J gene: TRBJ2-1
CDR3 length: 13
CDR3 protein: AIRAPTGTTNEQF

V gene: TRBV2
clone size: NA
J gene: TRBJ1-2
CDR3 length: 11
CDR3 protein: ASSATLNYGYT

V gene: TRBV2
clone size: NA
J gene: TRBJ1-5
CDR3 length: 11
CDR3 protein: ASRYSSNQPQH

V gene: TRBV5-1
clone size: NA
J gene: TRBJ1-4
CDR3 length: 13
CDR3 protein: ASSADRSGNEKLF

V gene: TRBV2
clone size: NA
J gene: TRBJ1-5
CDR3 length: 13
CDR3 protein: ASSEARGAGQPQH

V gene: TRBV6-1
clone size: NA
J gene: TRBJ2-7
CDR3 length: 11
CDR3 protein: ASGTSGGYEQY

V gene: TRBV5-1
clone size: NA
J gene: TRBJ1-1
CDR3 length: 13
CDR3 protein: ASSLGAALNTEAF

V gene: TRBV5-1
clone size: NA
J gene: TRBJ2-7
CDR3 length: 16
CDR3 protein: ASSLGTSGRTGWDEQY

V gene: TRBV4-2
clone size: NA
J gene: TRBJ1-2
CDR3 length: 14
CDR3 protein: ASSPIWGNKNYGYT

V gene: TRBV27
clone size: NA
J gene: TRBJ2-1
CDR3 length: 13
CDR3 protein: ASSLIANTYNEQF

V gene: TRBV6-6
clone size: few
J gene: TRBJ2-3
CDR3 length: 14
CDR3 protein: ASREGRGAYTDTQY

V gene: TRBV7-8
clone size: NA
J gene: TRBJ2-7
CDR3 length: 14
CDR3 protein: ASSLVLAGGTGEQY

V gene: TRBV29-1
clone size: NA
J gene: TRBJ2-7
CDR3 length: 14
CDR3 protein: SVEDRGGRQRYEQY

V gene: TRBV18
clone size: NA
J gene: TRBJ2-7
CDR3 length: 9
CDR3 protein: ASSPEHEQY

V gene: TRBV25-1
clone size: once
J gene: NA
CDR3 length: 11
CDR3 protein: ASSSRGSYEQY

V gene: TRBV11-2
clone size: once
J gene: TRBJ2-7
CDR3 length: 16
CDR3 protein: ASSFGGLAGRLLIEQY

V gene: TRBV4-1
clone size: few
J gene: TRBJ2-7
CDR3 length: 14
CDR3 protein: ASSHPGTSANYEQY

V gene: TRBV9
clone size: NA
J gene: TRBJ2-7
CDR3 length: 11
CDR3 protein: ASSVGGLGEQY